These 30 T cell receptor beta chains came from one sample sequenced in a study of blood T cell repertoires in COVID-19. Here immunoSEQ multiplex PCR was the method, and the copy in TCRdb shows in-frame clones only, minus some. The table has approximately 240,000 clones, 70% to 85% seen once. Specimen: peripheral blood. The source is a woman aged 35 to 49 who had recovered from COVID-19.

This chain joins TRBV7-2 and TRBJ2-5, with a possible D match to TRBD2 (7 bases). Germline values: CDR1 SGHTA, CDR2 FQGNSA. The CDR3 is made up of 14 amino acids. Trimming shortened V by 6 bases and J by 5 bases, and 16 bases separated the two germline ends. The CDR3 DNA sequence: TGTGCCAGCAGGGAAACGGGGGGCCCCGAGACCCAGTACTTC. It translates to CASRETGGPETQYF.

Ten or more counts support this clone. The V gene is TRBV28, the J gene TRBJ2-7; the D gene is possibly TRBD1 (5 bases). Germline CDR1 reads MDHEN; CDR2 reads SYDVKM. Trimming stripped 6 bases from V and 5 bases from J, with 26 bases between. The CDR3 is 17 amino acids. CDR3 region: CASRFTDNVWGYDEQYF. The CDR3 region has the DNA TGTGCCAGCAGATTCACCGACAACGTTTGGGGCTACGACGAGCAGTACTTC.

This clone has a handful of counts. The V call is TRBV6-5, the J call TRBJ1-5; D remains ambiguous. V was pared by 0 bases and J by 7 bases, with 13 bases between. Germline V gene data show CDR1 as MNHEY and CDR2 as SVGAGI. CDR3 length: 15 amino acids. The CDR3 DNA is TGTGCCAGCAGTTACTCGATCCAGGTGGGCCAGCCCCAGCATTTT. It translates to CASSYSIQVGQPQHF.

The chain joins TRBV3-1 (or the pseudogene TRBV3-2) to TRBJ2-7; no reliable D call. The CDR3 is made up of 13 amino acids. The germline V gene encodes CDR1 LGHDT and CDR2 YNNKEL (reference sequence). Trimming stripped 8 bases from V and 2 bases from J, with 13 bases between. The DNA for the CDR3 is TGTGCCAGCCGCGGCGGTGGCGCCTACGAGCAGTACTTC. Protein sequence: CASRGGGAYEQYF.

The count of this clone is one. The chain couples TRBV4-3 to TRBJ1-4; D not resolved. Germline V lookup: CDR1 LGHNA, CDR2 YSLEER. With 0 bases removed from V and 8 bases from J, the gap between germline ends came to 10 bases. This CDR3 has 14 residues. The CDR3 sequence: CASSQDSDGEKLFF. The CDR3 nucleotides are TGCGCCAGCAGCCAAGATTCCGATGGCGAAAAACTGTTTTTT.

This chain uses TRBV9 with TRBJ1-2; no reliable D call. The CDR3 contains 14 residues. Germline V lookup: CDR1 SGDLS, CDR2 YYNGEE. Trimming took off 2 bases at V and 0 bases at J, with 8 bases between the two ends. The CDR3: CASSVDGTNYGYTF. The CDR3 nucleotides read TGTGCCAGCAGCGTGGACGGGACTAACTATGGCTACACCTTC.

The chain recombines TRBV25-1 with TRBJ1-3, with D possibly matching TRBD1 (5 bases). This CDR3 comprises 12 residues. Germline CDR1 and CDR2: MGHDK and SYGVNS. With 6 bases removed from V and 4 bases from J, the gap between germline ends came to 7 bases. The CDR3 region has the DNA TGTGCCAGCAGCGGGGGGGGAAACACCATATATTTT. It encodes CASSGGGNTIYF.

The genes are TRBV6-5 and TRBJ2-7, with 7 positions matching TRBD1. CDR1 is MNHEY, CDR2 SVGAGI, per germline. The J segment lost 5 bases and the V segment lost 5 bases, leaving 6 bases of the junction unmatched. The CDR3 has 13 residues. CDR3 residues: CASSLDRVDEQYF. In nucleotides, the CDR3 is TGTGCCAGCAGTCTTGACAGGGTCGACGAGCAGTACTTC.

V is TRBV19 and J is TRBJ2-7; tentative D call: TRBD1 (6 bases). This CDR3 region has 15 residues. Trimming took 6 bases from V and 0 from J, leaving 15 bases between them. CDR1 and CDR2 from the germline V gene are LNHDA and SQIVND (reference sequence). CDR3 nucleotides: TGTGCCAGTAGAAAAGACAGGTCAAGCTCCTACGAGCAGTACTTC. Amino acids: CASRKDRSSSYEQYF. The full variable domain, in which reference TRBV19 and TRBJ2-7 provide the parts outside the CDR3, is DGGITQSPKYLFRKEGQNVTLSCEQNLNHDAMYWYRQDPGQGLRLIYYSQIVNDFQKGDIAEGYSVSREKKESFPLTVTSAQKNPTAFYLCASRKDRSSSYEQYFGPGTRLTVT.

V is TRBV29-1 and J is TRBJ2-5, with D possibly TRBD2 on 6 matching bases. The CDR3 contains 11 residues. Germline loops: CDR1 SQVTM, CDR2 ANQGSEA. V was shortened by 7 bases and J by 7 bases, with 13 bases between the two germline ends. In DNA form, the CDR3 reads TGCAGCGCTTGGGGGGTGGGGACCCAGTACTTC. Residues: CSAWGVGTQYF.

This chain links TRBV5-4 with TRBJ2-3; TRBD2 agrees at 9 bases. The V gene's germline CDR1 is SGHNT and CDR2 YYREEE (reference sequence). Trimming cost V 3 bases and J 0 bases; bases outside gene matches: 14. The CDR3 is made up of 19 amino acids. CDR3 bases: TGTGCCAGCAGCTACCGCCTGGGCGGGGGGGGGTCTAGCACAGATACGCAGTATTTT. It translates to CASSYRLGGGGSSTDTQYF.

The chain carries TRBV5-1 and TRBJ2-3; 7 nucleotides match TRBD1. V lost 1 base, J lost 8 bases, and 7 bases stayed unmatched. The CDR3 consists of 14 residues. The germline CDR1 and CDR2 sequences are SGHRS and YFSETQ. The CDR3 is CASSLPGRGSTQYF. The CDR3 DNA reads TGCGCCAGCAGCTTGCCGGGCAGGGGGAGTACGCAGTATTTT. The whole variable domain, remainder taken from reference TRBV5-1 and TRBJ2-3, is KAGVTQTPRYLIKTRGQQVTLSCSPISGHRSVSWYQQTPGQGLQFLFEYFSETQRNKGNFPGRFSGRQFSNSRSEMNVSTLELGDSALYLCASSLPGRGSTQYFGPGTRLTVL.

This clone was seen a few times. The CDR3 here is CASSFQPGDNQPQHF. In DNA, the CDR3 is TGTGCCAGCAGCTTTCAGCCGGGGGACAATCAGCCCCAGCATTTT. The chain joins TRBV5-6 to TRBJ1-5, with D maybe TRBD1 (5 bases). Germline V gene data show CDR1 as SGHDT and CDR2 as YYEEEE. The CDR3 length is 15 residues. Trimming took 2 bases from V and 3 from J, leaving 12 bases between them.

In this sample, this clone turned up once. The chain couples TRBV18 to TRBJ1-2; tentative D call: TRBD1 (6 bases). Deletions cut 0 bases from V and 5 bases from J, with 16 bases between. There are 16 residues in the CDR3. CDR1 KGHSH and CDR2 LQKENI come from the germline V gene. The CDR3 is CASSPPRTETSYGYTF. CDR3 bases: TGTGCCAGCTCACCACCTCGGACAGAGACCTCGTATGGCTACACCTTC. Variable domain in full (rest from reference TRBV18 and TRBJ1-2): NAGVMQNPRHLVRRRGQEARLRCSPMKGHSHVYWYRQLPEEGLKFMVYLQKENIIDESGMPKERFSAEFPKEGPSILRIQQVVRGDSAAYFCASSPPRTETSYGYTFGSGTRLTVV.

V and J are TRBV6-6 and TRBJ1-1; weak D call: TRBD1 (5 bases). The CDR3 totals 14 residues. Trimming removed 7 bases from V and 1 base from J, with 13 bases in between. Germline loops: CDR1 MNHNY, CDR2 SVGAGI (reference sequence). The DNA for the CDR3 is TGTGCCAGCACTTCGCCCACAGGGAACACTGAAGCTTTCTTT. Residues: CASTSPTGNTEAFF.

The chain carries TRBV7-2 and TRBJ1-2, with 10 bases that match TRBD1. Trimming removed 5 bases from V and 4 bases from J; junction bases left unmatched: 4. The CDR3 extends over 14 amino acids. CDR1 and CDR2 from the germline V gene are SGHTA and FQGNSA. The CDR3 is CASSVDRGAYGYTF. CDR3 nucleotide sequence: TGTGCCAGCAGCGTGGACAGGGGGGCCTATGGCTACACCTTC.

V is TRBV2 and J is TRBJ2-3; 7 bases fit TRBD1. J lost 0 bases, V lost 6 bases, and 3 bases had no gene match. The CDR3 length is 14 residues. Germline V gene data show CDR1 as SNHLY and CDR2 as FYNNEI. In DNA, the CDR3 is TGTGCCAGCAGGGACAGGTTAAGCACAGATACGCAGTATTTT. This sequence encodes CASRDRLSTDTQYF.

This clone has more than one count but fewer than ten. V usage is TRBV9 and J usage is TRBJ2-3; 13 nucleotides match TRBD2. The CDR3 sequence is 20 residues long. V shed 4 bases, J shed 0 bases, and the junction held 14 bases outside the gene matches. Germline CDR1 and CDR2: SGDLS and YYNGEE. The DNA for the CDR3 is TGTGCCAGCAGCAAACGATCCGGGACTAGCGGGGTACCTAGCACAGATACGCAGTATTTT. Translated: CASSKRSGTSGVPSTDTQYF.

The CDR3 here is CASSPSVDGANVLTF. The DNA of the CDR3 is TGTGCCAGCTCACCATCGGTAGATGGGGCCAACGTCCTGACTTTC. The rearrangement joins TRBV18 to TRBJ2-6; D gene uncertain. CDR3 length equals 15 residues. Germline values: CDR1 KGHSH, CDR2 LQKENI. V was shortened by 2 bases and J by 3 bases, with 8 bases between the two germline ends.

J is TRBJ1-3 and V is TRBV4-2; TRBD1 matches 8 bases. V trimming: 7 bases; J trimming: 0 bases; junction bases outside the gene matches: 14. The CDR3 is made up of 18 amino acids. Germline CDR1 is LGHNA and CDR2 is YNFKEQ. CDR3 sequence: CASTGQGLDMSSGNTIYF. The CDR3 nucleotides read TGTGCCAGCACCGGACAGGGCCTTGACATGAGCTCTGGAAACACCATATATTTT.

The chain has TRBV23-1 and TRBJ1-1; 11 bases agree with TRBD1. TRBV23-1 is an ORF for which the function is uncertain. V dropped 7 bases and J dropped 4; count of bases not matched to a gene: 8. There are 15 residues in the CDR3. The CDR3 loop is CASNTRTGGFTEAFF. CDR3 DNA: TGCGCCAGCAACACTAGGACAGGGGGCTTCACTGAAGCTTTCTTT.

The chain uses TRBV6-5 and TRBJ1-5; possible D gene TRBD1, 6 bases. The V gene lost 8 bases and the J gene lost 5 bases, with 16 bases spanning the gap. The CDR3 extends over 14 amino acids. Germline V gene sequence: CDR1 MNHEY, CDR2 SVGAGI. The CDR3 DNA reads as TGTGCCAGCGGCTACAGGGACCCCCATCAGCCCCAGCATTTT. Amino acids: CASGYRDPHQPQHF.

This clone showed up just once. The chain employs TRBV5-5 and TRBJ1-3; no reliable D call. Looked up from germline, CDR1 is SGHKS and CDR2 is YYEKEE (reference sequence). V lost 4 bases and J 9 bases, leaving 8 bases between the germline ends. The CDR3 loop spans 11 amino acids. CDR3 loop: CASSPGSTIYF. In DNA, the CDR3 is TGTGCCAGCAGCCCCGGGAGCACCATATATTTT.

The CDR3 loop reads CASLIRIGDGNQPQHF. The CDR3 DNA reads as TGCGCCAGCTTAATCAGGATAGGCGATGGCAATCAGCCCCAGCATTTT. The chain is built from TRBV10-1 and TRBJ1-5; D uncertain. The CDR3 contains 16 residues. The V gene's germline CDR1 is WNHNN and CDR2 SYGVQD (reference sequence). The V end was cut by 8 bases, the J end by 2 bases, with 19 bases between.

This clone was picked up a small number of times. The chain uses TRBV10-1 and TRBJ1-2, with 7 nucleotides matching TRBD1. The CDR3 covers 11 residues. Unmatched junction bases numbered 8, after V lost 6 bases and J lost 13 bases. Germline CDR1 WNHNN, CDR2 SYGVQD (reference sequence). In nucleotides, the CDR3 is TGCGCCAGCAGGCCAGGGACAGTGGTCACCTTC. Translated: CASRPGTVVTF.

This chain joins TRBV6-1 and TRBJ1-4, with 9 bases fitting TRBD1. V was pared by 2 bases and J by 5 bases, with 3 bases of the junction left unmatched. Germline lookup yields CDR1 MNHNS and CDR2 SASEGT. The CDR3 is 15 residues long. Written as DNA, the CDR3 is TGTGCCAGCAGTGAACGGACAGGGGAGAATGAAAAACTGTTTTTT. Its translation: CASSERTGENEKLFF.

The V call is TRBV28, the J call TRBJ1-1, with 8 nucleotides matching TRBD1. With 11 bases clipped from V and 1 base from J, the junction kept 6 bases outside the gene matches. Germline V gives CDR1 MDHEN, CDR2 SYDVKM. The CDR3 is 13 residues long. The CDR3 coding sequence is TGTGCCGGGGGACAGGAGGGGAACACTGAAGCTTTCTTT. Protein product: CAGGQEGNTEAFF.

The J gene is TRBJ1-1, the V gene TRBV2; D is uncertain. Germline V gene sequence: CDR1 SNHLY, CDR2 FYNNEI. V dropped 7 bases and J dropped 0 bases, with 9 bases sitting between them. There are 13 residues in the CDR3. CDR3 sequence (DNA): TGTGCCAGCAACACGATCGTGAACACTGAAGCTTTCTTT. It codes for CASNTIVNTEAFF.

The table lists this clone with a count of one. This chain's CDR3 is CSASRQGYGYTF. The DNA for the CDR3 is TGCAGTGCTAGTCGGCAGGGCTATGGCTACACCTTC. The chain uses TRBV20-1 and TRBJ1-2, with TRBD1 as a possible D gene (5 bases). V lost 3 bases to trimming and J lost 4 bases, with 9 bases between them. Germline assignment: CDR1 DFQATT and CDR2 SNEGSKA (reference sequence). This CDR3 has 12 amino acids.

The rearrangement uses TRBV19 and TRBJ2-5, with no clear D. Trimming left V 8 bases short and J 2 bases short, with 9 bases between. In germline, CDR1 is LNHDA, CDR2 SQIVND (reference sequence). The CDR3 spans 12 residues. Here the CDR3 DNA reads TGTGCCAGTTCTGAGCCGCAAGAGACCCAGTACTTC. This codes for CASSEPQETQYF. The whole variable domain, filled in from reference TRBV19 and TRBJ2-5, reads DGGITQSPKYLFRKEGQNVTLSCEQNLNHDAMYWYRQDPGQGLRLIYYSQIVNDFQKGDIAEGYSVSREKKESFPLTVTSAQKNPTAFYLCASSEPQETQYFGPGTRLLVL.